Described below is a single TCR beta chain sequence and its context. Its specificity is not known. These data originate in a study of T cell responses to AZD1222 COVID-19 vaccine. Trimming shortened V by 0 bases and J by 6 bases, and 8 bases separated the two germline ends. The CDR3 extends over 13 amino acids. CDR1 and CDR2 (germline): SGHAT, FQNNGV. Study-wide results and limits: Repertoire samples came only from after the peak T cell response.

Produced via immunoSEQ multiplex PCR; TCRdb's table is partial and in-frame only. The sample lists 85,000 to 110,000 clones, roughly 87% occurring once. The chain links TRBV11-2 to TRBJ1-2; weak D call: TRBD1 (5 bases). The sequencing used peripheral blood, collected on day 0 of AZD1222 vaccination. The TCR was taken from an adult in good health. CDR3 region: CASSLDRAHGYTF. Written as DNA, the CDR3 is TGTGCCAGCAGCTTAGACAGGGCGCATGGCTACACCTTC.